The 28 T cell receptor beta chains presented below share a single source sample, sequenced in a study of Ad26.COV2.S vaccination and SARS-CoV-2 variants. Method: immunoSEQ multiplex PCR; TCRdb's copy keeps in-frame clones and lacks some. The repertoire holds about 350,000 clones, with around 86% as singletons. As to treatment: around 19 received Ad26.COV2.S at low or high dose, single or two shots; 5 received placebo; per-sample allocation not given. Vaccine and placebo recipients were sampled on day 63 after the first injection. Here the sequenced sample was peripheral blood, taken in a trial of Ad26.COV2.S vaccine versus placebo. Receptors originate from a person aged 18 to 65 who received the Ad26.COV2.S COVID-19 vaccine or a placebo.

The chain employs TRBV24-1 and TRBJ2-7; D is unclear. The CDR3 has 15 amino acids. Germline-derived CDR1 and CDR2 are KGHDR and SFDVKD. The ends were cut back, 4 bases at V and 1 base at J, with 13 bases in the middle. CDR3 sequence reads: CATSDQGQVSYEQYF. CDR3 DNA: TGTGCCACCAGTGACCAAGGCCAGGTTTCCTACGAGCAGTACTTC.

The chain couples TRBV27 to TRBJ1-5; D not certain. CDR3 length equals 15 residues. Germline CDR1 and CDR2: MNHEY and SMNVEV (reference sequence). The ends were cut back, 5 bases at V and 0 bases at J, with 11 bases in the middle. The CDR3: CASSQYTYSNQPQHF. In DNA form, the CDR3 reads TGTGCCAGCAGTCAATACACCTATAGCAATCAGCCCCAGCATTTT.

The chain has TRBV18 and TRBJ1-4; TRBD1 matches 7 bases. CDR1 and CDR2 (germline): KGHSH, LQKENI. The J segment lost 5 bases and the V segment lost 3 bases, leaving 9 bases of the junction unmatched. The CDR3 length is 16 residues. The CDR3 DNA sequence: TGTGCCAGCTCACCGGTTGATGGGACAGTGAATGAAAAACTGTTTTTT. It codes for CASSPVDGTVNEKLFF.

The chain employs TRBV6-6 and TRBJ1-5; 7 bases are a match to TRBD1. Trimming removed 2 bases from V and 6 bases from J; junction bases left unmatched: 10. CDR3 length: 16 residues. Per the germline V gene, CDR1 is MNHNY and CDR2 is SVGAGI (reference sequence). The CDR3 protein is CASSYTDRPEGQPQHF. The CDR3 DNA reads TGTGCCAGCAGTTACACGGACAGGCCCGAGGGTCAGCCCCAGCATTTT.

This clone was seen only once. The chain links TRBV4-1 to TRBJ1-4; 7 nucleotides match TRBD1. The CDR3 length is 14 residues. J was trimmed by 15 bases and V by 1 base; bases with no gene match: 11. CDR1 and CDR2 (germline): MGHRA, YSYEKL. CDR3 nucleotides: TGCGCCAGCAGCCAAGTGGACAGGTCGATGAGTGTGTTTTTT. It is translated as CASSQVDRSMSVFF.

This chain joins TRBV19 and TRBJ1-1, with D hard to call. Looked up from germline, CDR1 is LNHDA and CDR2 is SQIVND (reference sequence). The CDR3 is 14 residues long. V was shortened by 11 bases and J by 0 bases, with 16 bases between the two germline ends. The CDR3 region has the DNA TGTGCCGCGTCCGAAGCAGGAATGAACACTGAAGCTTTCTTT. Encoded protein: CAASEAGMNTEAFF.

This chain joins TRBV19 and TRBJ1-2; possible D gene TRBD1, 6 bases. The CDR3 consists of 12 residues. Per the germline V gene, CDR1 is LNHDA and CDR2 is SQIVND (reference sequence). V was cut by 5 bases and J by 8 bases, with 12 bases left in between. CDR3 DNA: TGTGCCAGTAGTGCCGGACAGAAGGGCTACACCTTC. It yields the protein CASSAGQKGYTF.

This clone was observed a handful of times. The chain employs TRBV2 and TRBJ1-2; possible D gene TRBD1, 6 bases. This CDR3 has 15 amino acids. CDR1 and CDR2 from the germline V gene are SNHLY and FYNNEI. Trimming stripped 7 bases from V and 0 bases from J, with 15 bases between. This CDR3 reads CASTRQAQANYGYTF. In nucleotides, the CDR3 is TGTGCCAGCACCAGACAGGCGCAAGCTAACTATGGCTACACCTTC.

The V call is TRBV9, the J call TRBJ1-2, with no clear D. The CDR3 spans 18 residues. V was trimmed by 0 bases and J by 0 bases, leaving 18 bases between them. The germline V gene has CDR1 SGDLS and CDR2 YYNGEE. The CDR3 DNA sequence: TGTGCCAGCAGCGTAGTCCCAACGTCCACGAGAGCTAACTATGGCTACACCTTC. Encoded protein: CASSVVPTSTRANYGYTF.

The V call is TRBV19, the J call TRBJ2-2, with D possibly TRBD1 on 5 matching bases. Trimming cost V 5 bases and J 0 bases, with 10 bases left between them. Looked up from germline, CDR1 is LNHDA and CDR2 is SQIVND (reference sequence). The CDR3 has 15 amino acids. CDR3 amino acids: CASSADTANTGELFF. The CDR3 nucleotides read TGTGCCAGTAGTGCGGACACAGCGAACACCGGGGAGCTGTTTTTT.

The genes are TRBV5-6 and TRBJ1-6; no definite D call. Germline values: CDR1 SGHDT, CDR2 YYEEEE. This CDR3 has 16 residues. Trimming removed 2 bases at V and 5 bases at J, with 14 bases between. The CDR3 DNA follows: TGTGCCAGCAGCTTTCAGCTCAGCACGGATAATTCACCCCTCCACTTT. Its translation: CASSFQLSTDNSPLHF.

V and J are TRBV13 and TRBJ1-1; 8 bases are shared with TRBD1. This CDR3 comprises 16 residues. In germline, CDR1 is PRHDT, CDR2 FYEKMQ (reference sequence). V was clipped by 4 bases and J by 3 bases; unmatched bases: 10. The CDR3 nucleotides read TGTGCCAGCAGCTCCCCCCCGGGACAGGAAGACACTGAAGCTTTCTTT. As protein: CASSSPPGQEDTEAFF.

The chain combines TRBV19 with TRBJ1-2, with a tentative D call TRBD1 (5 bases). Germline-derived CDR1 and CDR2 are LNHDA and SQIVND (reference sequence). The CDR3 contains 14 residues. V lost 1 base, J lost 3 bases, and 9 bases lay in between. The CDR3 sequence: CASSIGPGDYGYTF. The DNA of the CDR3 is TGTGCCAGTAGTATAGGTCCGGGGGACTATGGCTACACCTTC.

The chain links TRBV19 to TRBJ1-2, with D possibly matching TRBD1 (6 bases). Germline assignment: CDR1 LNHDA and CDR2 SQIVND (reference sequence). The CDR3 covers 14 residues. V was clipped by 8 bases and J by 5 bases, with 18 bases between them. CDR3 region: CASRFGQSLYGYTF. CDR3 in DNA: TGTGCCAGTCGTTTCGGACAGTCGCTATATGGCTACACCTTC.

The V and J genes are TRBV6-6 and TRBJ1-5; TRBD1 aligns across 10 bases. The V segment lost 2 bases and the J segment 5 bases; nucleotides outside the gene matches: 6. This CDR3 has 16 residues. CDR1 MNHNY and CDR2 SVGAGI come from the germline V gene (reference sequence). CDR3 coding DNA: TGTGCCAGCAGTTACGAGTACGGGACAGGGGATCAGCCCCAGCATTTT. This sequence encodes CASSYEYGTGDQPQHF.

This clone was seen a single time. The chain uses TRBV7-3 and TRBJ1-6, with D possibly TRBD1 on 6 matching bases. Germline loops: CDR1 SGHTA, CDR2 FQGTGA. The CDR3 has 16 residues. V shed 1 base and J shed 5 bases, with 12 bases lying between them. The CDR3 spells CASSLRGAGNNSPLHF. In nucleotides, the CDR3 is TGTGCCAGCAGCTTAAGGGGGGCTGGTAATAATTCACCCCTCCACTTT.

The rearrangement uses TRBV25-1 and TRBJ1-2; a weak D match, TRBD1 (5 bases). This CDR3 has 13 residues. The V gene lost 2 bases and the J gene lost 8 bases, with 12 bases spanning the gap. Germline V lookup: CDR1 MGHDK, CDR2 SYGVNS. CDR3 in DNA: TGTGCCAGCAGTGAAGGACACGGTCGGGGCTACACCTTC. Protein sequence: CASSEGHGRGYTF.

The chain links TRBV3-1 (or the pseudogene TRBV3-2) to TRBJ1-2; D not certain. CDR3 length: 13 amino acids. Germline loops: CDR1 LGHDT, CDR2 YNNKEL (reference sequence). Trimming took 4 bases from V and 3 from J, leaving 9 bases between them. The CDR3 is CASSPSGYYGYTF. The CDR3 bases are TGTGCCAGCAGCCCCTCGGGATACTATGGCTACACCTTC.

The chain couples TRBV6-2 or TRBV6-3 to TRBJ2-3; a possible D gene is TRBD1 (8 bases). The V end was cut by 0 bases, the J end by 3 bases, with 13 bases between. Germline CDR1 MNHEY, CDR2 SVGEGT. The CDR3 is 16 amino acids. The CDR3 DNA follows: TGTGCCAGCAGTTACTCGCAACAGGGGGGGACAGATACGCAGTATTTT. Translating it yields CASSYSQQGGTDTQYF.

This clone came up a few times. The chain recombines TRBV5-4 with TRBJ2-7, with D tentatively TRBD1 (7 bases). The V gene's germline CDR1 is SGHNT and CDR2 YYREEE (reference sequence). Trimming shortened V by 4 bases and J by 6 bases, and 17 bases separated the two germline ends. This CDR3 region has 14 residues. CDR3 DNA sequence: TGTGCCAGCAGCCCCGGACAGGCGCGGGGCGAGCAGTACTTC. This encodes CASSPGQARGEQYF.

The chain links TRBV5-4 to TRBJ1-6; TRBD1 is a possible D gene (6 bases). The length of the CDR3 is 16 residues. Per germline, CDR1 SGHNT and CDR2 YYREEE (reference sequence). The V gene lost 4 bases and the J gene lost 7 bases, with 18 bases spanning the gap. The CDR3 DNA reads TGTGCCAGCAGCCCGGGGGGGGGCTCAAGGAATTCACCCCTCCACTTT. Protein sequence: CASSPGGGSRNSPLHF.

A single count supports this clone. The rearrangement uses TRBV6-2 or TRBV6-3 and TRBJ2-3; 9 positions match TRBD2. The junction had 10 bases not matched to a gene; V was cut back by 2 bases and J by 1 base. The germline V gene encodes CDR1 MNHEY and CDR2 SVGEGT. The CDR3 totals 18 residues. DNA for the CDR3: TGTGCCAGCAGTTACAGGTCTAGCGGGACGGACCGCACAGATACGCAGTATTTT. This encodes CASSYRSSGTDRTDTQYF.

The genes are TRBV4-2 and TRBJ2-7; TRBD2 agrees at 10 bases. The CDR3 covers 16 residues. V lost 4 bases and J lost 3; bases outside the gene matches: 9. Germline V gene lookup returns CDR1 LGHNA and CDR2 YNFKEQ. CDR3 DNA sequence: TGTGCCAGCAGCCCTAGCGGGGGCGTACTCGTCTACGAGCAGTACTTC. Amino acids: CASSPSGGVLVYEQYF.

This rearrangement joins TRBV4-2 to TRBJ1-2; D is uncertain. The CDR3 is made up of 16 amino acids. CDR1 and CDR2 (germline): LGHNA, YNFKEQ. V was trimmed by 0 bases and J by 5 bases, leaving 16 bases between them. The CDR3 loop is CASSQDLDGRLYGYTF. DNA for the CDR3: TGTGCCAGCAGCCAAGATTTGGACGGACGATTATATGGCTACACCTTC.

The chain has TRBV3-1 (or the pseudogene TRBV3-2) and TRBJ1-2; D remains unclear. The ends were cut back, 4 bases at V and 2 bases at J, with 14 bases in the middle. The germline CDR1 and CDR2 sequences are LGHDT and YNNKEL (reference sequence). The CDR3 is 15 amino acids. CDR3 sequence (DNA): TGTGCCAGCAGCCTCGCACGAGGAGCCAACTATGGCTACACCTTC. It encodes CASSLARGANYGYTF.

The chain recombines TRBV2 with TRBJ1-2; D remains unclear. The length of the CDR3 is 10 residues. Trimming took off 3 bases at V and 8 bases at J, with 4 bases between the two ends. Germline values: CDR1 SNHLY, CDR2 FYNNEI. CDR3 in DNA: TGTGCCAGCAGTGATGGAGGCTACACCTTC. It is translated as CASSDGGYTF.

The chain carries TRBV5-1 and TRBJ2-7; D gene unclear. The ends were cut back, 1 base at V and 3 bases at J, with 14 bases in the middle. This CDR3 is 15 amino acids long. Germline CDR1 reads SGHRS; CDR2 reads YFSETQ. The CDR3 nucleotides read TGCGCCAGCAGCTTGATGCGAGGACCGGGCTACGAGCAGTACTTC. This sequence encodes CASSLMRGPGYEQYF.

The rearrangement uses TRBV12-3 or TRBV12-4 and TRBJ1-2; TRBD1 matches 10 bases. With V trimmed by 3 bases and J by 8 bases, 3 bases remained unmatched. This CDR3 spans 13 amino acids. The CDR3 DNA follows: TGTGCCAGCAGTTTGGGACAGGGGAGAGGCTACACCTTC. Its protein is CASSLGQGRGYTF.